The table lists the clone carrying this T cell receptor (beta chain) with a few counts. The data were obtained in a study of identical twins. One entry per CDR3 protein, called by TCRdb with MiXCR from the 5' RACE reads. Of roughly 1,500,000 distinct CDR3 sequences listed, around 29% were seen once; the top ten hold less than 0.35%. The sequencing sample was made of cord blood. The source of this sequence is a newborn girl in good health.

As DNA, the CDR3 is TGTGCCAGCAGGTCCGGGGAGACCTACGAGCAGTACTTC. As protein: CASRSGETYEQYF. The chain is built from TRBV14 and TRBJ2-7; D might be TRBD2 (5 bases). With 6 bases removed from V and 2 bases from J, the gap between germline ends came to 11 bases. The V gene's germline CDR1 is SGHDN and CDR2 FVKESK. The CDR3 is 13 residues long. The whole variable domain, filled in from reference TRBV14 and TRBJ2-7, reads EAGVTQFPSHSVIEKGQTVTLRCDPISGHDNLYWYRRVMGKEIKFLLHFVKESKQDESGMPNNRFLAERTGGTYSTLKVQPAELEDSGVYFCASRSGETYEQYFGPGTRLTVT.